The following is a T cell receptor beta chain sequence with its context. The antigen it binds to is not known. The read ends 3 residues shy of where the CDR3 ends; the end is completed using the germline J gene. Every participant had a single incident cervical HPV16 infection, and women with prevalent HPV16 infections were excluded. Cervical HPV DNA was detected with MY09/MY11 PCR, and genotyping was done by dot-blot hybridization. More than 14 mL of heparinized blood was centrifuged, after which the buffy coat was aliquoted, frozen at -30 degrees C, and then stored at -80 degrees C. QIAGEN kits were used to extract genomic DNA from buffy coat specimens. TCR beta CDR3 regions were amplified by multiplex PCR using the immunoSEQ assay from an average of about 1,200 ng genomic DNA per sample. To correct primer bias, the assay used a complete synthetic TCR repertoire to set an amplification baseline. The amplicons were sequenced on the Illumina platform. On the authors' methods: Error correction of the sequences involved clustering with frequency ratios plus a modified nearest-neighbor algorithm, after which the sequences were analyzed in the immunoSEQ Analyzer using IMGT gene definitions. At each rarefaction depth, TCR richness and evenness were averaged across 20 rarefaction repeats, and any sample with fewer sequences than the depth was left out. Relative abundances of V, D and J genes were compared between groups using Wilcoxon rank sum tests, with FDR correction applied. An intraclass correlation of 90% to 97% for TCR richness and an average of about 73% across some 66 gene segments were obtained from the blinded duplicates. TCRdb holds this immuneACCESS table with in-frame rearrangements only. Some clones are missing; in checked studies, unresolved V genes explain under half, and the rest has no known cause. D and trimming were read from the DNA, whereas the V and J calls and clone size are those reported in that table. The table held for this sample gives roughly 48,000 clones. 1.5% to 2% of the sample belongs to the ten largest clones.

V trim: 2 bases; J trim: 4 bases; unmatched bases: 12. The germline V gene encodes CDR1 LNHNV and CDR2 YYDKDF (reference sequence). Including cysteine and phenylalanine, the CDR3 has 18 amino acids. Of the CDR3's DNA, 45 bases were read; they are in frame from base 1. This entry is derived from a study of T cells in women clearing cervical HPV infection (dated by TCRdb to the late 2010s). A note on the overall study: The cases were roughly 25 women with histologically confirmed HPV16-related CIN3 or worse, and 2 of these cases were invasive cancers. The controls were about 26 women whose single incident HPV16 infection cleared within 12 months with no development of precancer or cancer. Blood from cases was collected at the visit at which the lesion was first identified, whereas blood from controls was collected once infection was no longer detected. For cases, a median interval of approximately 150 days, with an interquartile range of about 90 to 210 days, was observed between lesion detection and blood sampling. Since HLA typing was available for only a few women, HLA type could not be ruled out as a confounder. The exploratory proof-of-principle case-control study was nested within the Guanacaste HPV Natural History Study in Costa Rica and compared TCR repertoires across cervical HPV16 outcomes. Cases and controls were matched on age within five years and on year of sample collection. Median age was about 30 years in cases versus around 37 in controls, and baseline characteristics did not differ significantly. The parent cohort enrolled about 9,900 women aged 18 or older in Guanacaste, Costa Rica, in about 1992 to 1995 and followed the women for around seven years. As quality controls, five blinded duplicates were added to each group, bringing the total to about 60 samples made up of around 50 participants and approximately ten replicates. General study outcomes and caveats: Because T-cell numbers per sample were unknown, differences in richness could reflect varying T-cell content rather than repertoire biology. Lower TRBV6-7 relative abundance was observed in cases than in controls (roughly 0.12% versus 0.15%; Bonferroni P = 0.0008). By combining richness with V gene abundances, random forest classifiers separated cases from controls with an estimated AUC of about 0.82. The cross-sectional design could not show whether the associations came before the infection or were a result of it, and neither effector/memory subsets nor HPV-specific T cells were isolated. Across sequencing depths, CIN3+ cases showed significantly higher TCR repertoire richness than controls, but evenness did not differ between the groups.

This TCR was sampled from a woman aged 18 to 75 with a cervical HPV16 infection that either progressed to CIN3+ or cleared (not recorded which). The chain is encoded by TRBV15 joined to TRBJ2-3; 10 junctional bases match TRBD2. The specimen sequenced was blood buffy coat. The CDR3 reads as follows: CATSRPPLAGVGADTQYF. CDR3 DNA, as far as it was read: TGTGCCACCAGCAGACCGCCTCTAGCGGGAGTAGGGGCAGATACG.